This T cell receptor beta chain is from a study of post-analysis software for immune sequencing data. Looking at the study overall: Relapsing-remitting, secondary progressive and progressive-relapsing courses of multiple sclerosis were included. Notes on the study in general: Compared against controls, patients with multiple sclerosis displayed significantly lower normalized Chao1 diversity. Samples made in the same batch grouped tightly together by F measure. Higher frequency in patients than in controls was seen for a handful of TRBV segments, with TRBV5-6, TRBV5-1 and TRBV20-1 among them.

The CDR3 sequence is 13 residues long. Germline assignment: CDR1 SQVTM and CDR2 ANQGSEA. J lost 8 bases, V lost 7 bases, and 8 bases had no gene match. TCR beta libraries were prepared from cDNA with unique molecular identifiers. TCRdb re-analysed the PCR reads in MiXCR, keeping a single row per CDR3 protein. Among about 560,000 distinct CDR3 sequences listed, roughly 46% were seen once. This clonotype was found a few times. Its cognate antigen is unknown. The material sequenced was blood. The sequence was collected from a girl under 18 with multiple sclerosis. The chain has TRBV29-1 and TRBJ2-1, with 10 positions matching TRBD2. The CDR3, as DNA: TGCAGCGCCGGGACTAGCGCCCTCGATGAGCAGTTCTTC. The encoded protein is CSAGTSALDEQFF.